This entry is about one T cell receptor beta chain. Its target is unknown. This sample stems from a study of cytomegalovirus exposure and HLA in healthy donors. Study details: Early release data held about 85 million unique TCRs from HLA-typed donors. Study results and limitations: In a later analysis, most CMV-associated TCR beta chains appeared HLA-restricted.

PCR primers comprised 60 Vbeta and 13 Jbeta primers. The table came from immunoSEQ multiplex PCR; TCRdb's copy has only in-frame clones and leaves some out. The sample includes about 250,000 clones, about 85% of them seen just once. This receptor was obtained from a girl aged 2 to 10 in good health and CMV-seronegative. The sequenced sample consisted of PBMCs.

CDR3 region: CASSPGLAGDYGELFF. DNA for the CDR3: TGTGCCAGCAGCCCTGGACTAGCGGGAGATTATGGGGAGCTGTTTTTT. The chain carries TRBV4-2 and TRBJ2-2; TRBD2 matches 13 bases. The CDR3 length is 16 residues. V lost 4 bases and J lost 8; bases outside the gene matches: 7. CDR1 is LGHNA and CDR2 is YNFKEQ in the germline V gene.